The 17 T cell receptor beta chains given below trace back to one sample, sequenced in a study of blood T cells in healthy people across ages. A J-beta primer mix and a sample-barcoded 5' primer were used in a second PCR of about 7 to 11 cycles. MiXCR, run by TCRdb on the 5' RACE reads, gives a single entry per CDR3 protein. The sample shows approximately 2,000,000 distinct CDR3 sequences, approximately 39% of them seen only once. Sequenced material: blood. The receptors derive from a human donor in good health.

This clonotype was counted between two and nine times. The chain is built from TRBV5-4 and TRBJ2-3, with 10 bases fitting TRBD2. The germline V gene has CDR1 SGHNT and CDR2 YYREEE (reference sequence). V dropped 5 bases and J dropped 6; count of bases not matched to a gene: 12. This CDR3 comprises 16 residues. The CDR3 region is CASRQDLAGAPDTQYF. The CDR3 nucleotides are TGTGCCAGCAGACAGGATCTAGCGGGGGCCCCCGATACGCAGTATTTT.

The count of this clonotype is one. This chain links TRBV3-1 with TRBJ1-4; 11 bases map to TRBD1. CDR1 and CDR2 (germline): LGHDT, YNNKEL (reference sequence). Trimming at V came to 4 bases and at J to 3 bases, leaving 7 bases not matched to a gene. CDR3 size: 17 residues. CDR3 sequence: CASSRRDRGSANEKLFF. As DNA, the CDR3 is TGTGCCAGCAGCCGCCGGGACAGGGGGTCAGCTAATGAAAAACTGTTTTTT.

V gene TRBV11-2 combines with J gene TRBJ2-3; 12 nucleotides agree with TRBD2. The CDR3 has 15 amino acids. The ends lost 2 bases at V and 8 bases at J; junction bases unmatched: 5. Germline V gene data show CDR1 as SGHAT and CDR2 as FQNNGV. The DNA of the CDR3 is TGTGCCAGCAGCTTATCTCTAGCGGGGGGGGTTACGCAGTATTTT. Amino acid sequence: CASSLSLAGGVTQYF.

The table lists this clonotype with a few counts. The rearrangement uses TRBV7-2 and TRBJ2-5; 8 bases map to TRBD2. CDR3 length equals 17 residues. Trimming removed 3 bases from V and 7 bases from J; junction bases left unmatched: 16. Germline V CDR1 and CDR2: SGHTA, FQGNSA. As DNA, the CDR3 is TGTGCCAGCAGCTTCAGGGCGCGGCGGGAGGCGCTAGCGACCCAGTACTTC. Translating it yields CASSFRARREALATQYF.

The rearrangement links TRBV5-1 to TRBJ2-5; 16 nucleotides line up with TRBD2. Germline V gives CDR1 SGHRS, CDR2 YFSETQ. The CDR3 is made up of 17 amino acids. J lost 4 bases, V lost 3 bases, and 6 bases had no gene match. CDR3 sequence: CASSSGLAGGPTETQYF. The DNA of the CDR3 is TGCGCCAGCAGCTCGGGACTAGCGGGGGGGCCGACAGAGACCCAGTACTTC. Complete variable domain (other parts from reference TRBV5-1 and TRBJ2-5): KAGVTQTPRYLIKTRGQQVTLSCSPISGHRSVSWYQQTPGQGLQFLFEYFSETQRNKGNFPGRFSGRQFSNSRSEMNVSTLELGDSALYLCASSSGLAGGPTETQYFGPGTRLLVL.

This chain links TRBV18 with TRBJ1-5; a possible D gene is TRBD1 (5 bases). The CDR3 totals 14 residues. CDR1 is KGHSH and CDR2 is LQKENI in the germline V gene. V was pared by 3 bases and J by 4 bases, with 10 bases between. CDR3 amino acids: CASSPLKGNQPQHF. DNA of the CDR3: TGTGCCAGCTCACCCCTAAAGGGGAATCAGCCCCAGCATTTT.

This clonotype has at least ten counts. The chain is built from TRBV11-2 and TRBJ2-7; D is unresolved. V was trimmed by 3 bases and J by 7 bases, leaving 22 bases between them. The germline CDR1 and CDR2 sequences are SGHAT and FQNNGV. The CDR3 has 16 amino acids. CDR3 nucleotides: TGTGCCAGCAGCTTCGGGTTACATGGTGGGGTACGAGAGCAGTACTTC. It yields the protein CASSFGLHGGVREQYF.

CDR3 region: CASTPGTGWRTEAFF. CDR3 in DNA: TGCGCCAGCACACCCGGGACAGGATGGAGAACTGAAGCTTTCTTT. This chain connects TRBV5-1 to TRBJ1-1, with 8 bases aligning to TRBD1. Germline lookup yields CDR1 SGHRS and CDR2 YFSETQ. The CDR3 is made up of 15 amino acids. V shed 6 bases and J 5 bases; nucleotides not matched to a gene: 12.

This clonotype turned up a few times. This chain connects TRBV20-1 to TRBJ2-1; the match to TRBD2 covers 8 bases. V was clipped by 6 bases and J by 13 bases; unmatched bases: 14. The CDR3 has 13 amino acids. Per the germline V gene, CDR1 is DFQATT and CDR2 is SNEGSKA (reference sequence). The CDR3: CSAKEPGLGYQFF. CDR3 DNA: TGCAGTGCCAAAGAACCGGGACTAGGCTATCAGTTCTTC.

Worth noting for this clonotype: Sequence at one end of the junction differs from germline and may be a read error. The rearrangement joins TRBV7-2 to TRBJ2-5; the D call may be TRBD1 or TRBD2 (5 bases each). The germline CDR1 and CDR2 sequences are SGHTA and FQGNSA. The CDR3 has 14 residues. The CDR3 DNA reads TGTGCCAGCAGCTTAAGTGGGGGTCAAGCGACCCAGTACTTC. This gives the protein CASSLSGGQATQYF. Full variable domain (remainder filled in from reference TRBV7-2 and TRBJ2-5): GAGVSQSPSNKVTEKGKDVELRCDPISGHTALYWYRQSLGQGLEFLIYFQGNSAPDKSGLPSDRFSAERTGGSVSTLTIQRTQQEDSAVYLCASSLSGGQATQYFGPGTRLLVL.

A few counts support this clonotype. The CDR3, as DNA: TGCAGTGCTACGGAGAAGTATGGCTACACCTTC. It encodes CSATEKYGYTF. This sequence joins TRBV20-1 and TRBJ1-2; the D is unclear. The germline gives CDR1 DFQATT, CDR2 SNEGSKA (reference sequence). V dropped 4 bases and J dropped 5 bases, with 8 bases sitting between them. This CDR3 has 11 amino acids.

A few counts support this clonotype. The chain has TRBV5-1 and TRBJ2-1; D not resolved. CDR1 is SGHRS, CDR2 YFSETQ, per germline. The V end lost 2 bases, the J end lost 3 bases, and 15 bases lay between the germline ends. The CDR3 sequence is 16 residues long. In DNA form, the CDR3 reads TGCGCCAGCAGCTTCGAACCTAATTCGGGCTACAATGAGCAGTTCTTC. This sequence encodes CASSFEPNSGYNEQFF. Variable domain in full (rest from reference TRBV5-1 and TRBJ2-1): KAGVTQTPRYLIKTRGQQVTLSCSPISGHRSVSWYQQTPGQGLQFLFEYFSETQRNKGNFPGRFSGRQFSNSRSEMNVSTLELGDSALYLCASSFEPNSGYNEQFFGPGTRLTVL.

The chain combines TRBV5-1 with TRBJ2-4; perhaps TRBD1 as D (7 bases). The end of the DNA fits TRBJ2-5 better, so the J call may be wrong. The CDR3 has 15 amino acids. Germline CDR1 reads SGHRS; CDR2 reads YFSETQ. For the CDR3, the DNA is TGCGCCAGCAGCCTATGGGGCAGGGGGGAAGAGACCCAGTACTTC. Amino acid sequence: CASSLWGRGEETQYF.

The chain carries TRBV28 and TRBJ2-7, with no clear D. Germline values: CDR1 MDHEN, CDR2 SYDVKM. The germline V and J ends were trimmed by 1 base and 4 bases, with 14 bases remaining between them. CDR3 size: 15 residues. The CDR3 DNA reads as TGTGCCAGCAGTTTATTCAGTCCTCTCAGATACGAGCAGTACTTC. This gives the protein CASSLFSPLRYEQYF.

The chain couples TRBV6-5 to TRBJ2-5; 8 bases agree with TRBD2. This CDR3 region has 13 residues. Germline values: CDR1 MNHEY, CDR2 SVGAGI. The V segment lost 5 bases and the J segment 7 bases; nucleotides outside the gene matches: 6. The CDR3 coding sequence is TGTGCCAGCAGTACCGGACTAGCAGGGACCCAGTACTTC. Translation: CASSTGLAGTQYF.

This clonotype came up a few times. V gene TRBV6-4 combines with J gene TRBJ2-2, with TRBD2 matching 10 bases. The junction had 3 bases not matched to a gene; V was cut back by 3 bases and J by 5 bases. The CDR3 runs 15 residues. Germline-derived CDR1 and CDR2 are MRHNA and SNTAGT. In DNA, the CDR3 is TGTGCCAGCAGTGAGAGCGGGGGGGCGACCGGGGAGCTGTTTTTT. Translation: CASSESGGATGELFF.

This clonotype occurred a few times. The rearrangement uses TRBV29-1 and TRBJ1-1, with D perhaps TRBD1 (6 bases). The germline gives CDR1 SQVTM, CDR2 ANQGSEA. V was cut by 4 bases and J by 5 bases, with 14 bases left in between. The CDR3 has 13 residues. This CDR3 is CSVVGGAWTEAFF. DNA for the CDR3: TGCAGCGTTGTGGGGGGCGCGTGGACTGAAGCTTTCTTT.